This T cell receptor beta chain stems from a study of blood T cell repertoires in COVID-19. Study-level information: From T cells, B-cell-depleted T cells, or PBMCs came the material, which was cDNA or gDNA.

V dropped 5 bases and J dropped 1 base, with 11 bases sitting between them. The germline V gene encodes CDR1 KGHSH and CDR2 LQKENI. CDR3 length: 14 amino acids. Per the original data handling: Counts of nucleated cells, estimated from reference gene primer amplification, were obtained. Profiled with immunoSEQ multiplex PCR; TCRdb holds only in-frame clones, not every one. V and J calls and clone size are as listed in that table; D and trimming were resolved from the DNA. The table has about 100,000 clones, roughly 90% seen once. The sample comprised peripheral blood. The clonotype originates from a man younger than 40 in a cohort sampled during active COVID-19. The chain is built from TRBV18 and TRBJ2-5, with TRBD1 as a possible D gene (6 bases). The CDR3 DNA reads as TGTGCCAGCTCAGTCACAGGGCCCCAAGAGACCCAGTACTTC. This codes for CASSVTGPQETQYF.